This TCR beta chain came from a study of neurological immune-mediated disorders. Overall study: Of about 34 multiple sclerosis patients, roughly 30 were relapsing-remitting and 3 secondary progressive.

Losses at the gene ends were 5 bases for V and 2 bases for J; bases not matched to a gene: 5. There are 14 residues in the CDR3. CDR1 and CDR2 (germline): SQVTM, ANQGSEA. TCRdb re-called the 5' RACE reads with MiXCR, one entry per CDR3 protein. The sample yields tens of thousands of distinct CDR3 sequences, around 5.2% seen once. Unsorted libraries used 2 million PBMCs kept at -80 degrees C. This clonotype was counted at least ten times. V is TRBV29-1 and J is TRBJ2-3, with 9 bases aligning to TRBD2. The specimen sequenced was PBMCs. The sequence was obtained from a young man with multiple sclerosis. Written as DNA, the CDR3 is TGCAGCGTTACCGGGACTAGCCACACAGATACGCAGTATTTT. Translation: CSVTGTSHTDTQYF.